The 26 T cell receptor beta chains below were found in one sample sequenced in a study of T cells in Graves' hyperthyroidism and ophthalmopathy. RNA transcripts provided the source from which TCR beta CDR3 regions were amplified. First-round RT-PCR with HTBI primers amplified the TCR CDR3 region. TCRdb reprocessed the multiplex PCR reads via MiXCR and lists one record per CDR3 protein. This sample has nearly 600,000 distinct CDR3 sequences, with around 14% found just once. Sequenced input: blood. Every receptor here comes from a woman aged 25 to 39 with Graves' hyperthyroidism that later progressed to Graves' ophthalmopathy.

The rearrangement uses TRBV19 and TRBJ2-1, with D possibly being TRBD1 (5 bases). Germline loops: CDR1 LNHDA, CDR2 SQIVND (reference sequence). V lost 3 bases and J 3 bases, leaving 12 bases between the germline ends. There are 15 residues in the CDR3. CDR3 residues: CASSIWGPNYNEQFF. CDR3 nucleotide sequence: TGTGCCAGTAGTATTTGGGGCCCTAACTACAATGAGCAGTTCTTC.

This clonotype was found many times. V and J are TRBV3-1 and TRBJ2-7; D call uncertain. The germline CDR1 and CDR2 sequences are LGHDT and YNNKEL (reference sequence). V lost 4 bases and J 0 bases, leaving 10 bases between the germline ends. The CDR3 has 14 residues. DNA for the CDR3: TGTGCCAGCAGCCCGCGAGGTGGCTCCTACGAGCAGTACTTC. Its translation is CASSPRGGSYEQYF.

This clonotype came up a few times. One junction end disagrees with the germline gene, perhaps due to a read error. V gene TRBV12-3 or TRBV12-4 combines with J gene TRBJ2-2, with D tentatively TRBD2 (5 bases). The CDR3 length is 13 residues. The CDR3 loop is CASSLGVSKGASF. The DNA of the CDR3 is TGTGCCAGCAGTTTAGGGGTTTCAAAGGGAGCTTCCTTT.

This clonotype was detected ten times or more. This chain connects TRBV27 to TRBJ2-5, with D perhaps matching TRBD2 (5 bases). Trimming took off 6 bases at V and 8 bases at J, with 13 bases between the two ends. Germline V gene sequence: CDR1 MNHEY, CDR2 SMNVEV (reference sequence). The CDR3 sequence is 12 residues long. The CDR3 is CASSPSRGTQYF. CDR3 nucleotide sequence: TGTGCCAGCAGCCCTTCCCGGGGTACCCAGTACTTC.

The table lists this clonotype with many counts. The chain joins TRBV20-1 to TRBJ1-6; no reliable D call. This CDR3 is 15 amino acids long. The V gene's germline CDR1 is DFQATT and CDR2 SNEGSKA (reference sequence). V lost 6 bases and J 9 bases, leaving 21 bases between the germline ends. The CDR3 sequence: CSARPGHVEGSPLHF. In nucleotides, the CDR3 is TGCAGTGCCAGGCCGGGCCACGTGGAGGGTTCACCCCTCCACTTT.

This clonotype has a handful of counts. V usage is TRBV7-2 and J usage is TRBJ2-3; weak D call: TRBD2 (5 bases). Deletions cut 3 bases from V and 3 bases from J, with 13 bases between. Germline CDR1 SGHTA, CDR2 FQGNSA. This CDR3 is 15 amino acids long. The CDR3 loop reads CASSFGGRSTDTQYF. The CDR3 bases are TGTGCCAGCAGCTTTGGAGGCCGTTCAACAGATACGCAGTATTTT.

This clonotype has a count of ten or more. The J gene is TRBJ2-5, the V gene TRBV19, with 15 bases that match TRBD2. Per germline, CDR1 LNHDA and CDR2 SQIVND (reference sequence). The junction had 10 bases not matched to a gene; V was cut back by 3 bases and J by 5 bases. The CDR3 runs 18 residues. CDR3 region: CASSILAGLAGGGETQYF. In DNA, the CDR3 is TGTGCCAGTAGTATTTTGGCGGGACTAGCGGGAGGAGGGGAGACCCAGTACTTC.

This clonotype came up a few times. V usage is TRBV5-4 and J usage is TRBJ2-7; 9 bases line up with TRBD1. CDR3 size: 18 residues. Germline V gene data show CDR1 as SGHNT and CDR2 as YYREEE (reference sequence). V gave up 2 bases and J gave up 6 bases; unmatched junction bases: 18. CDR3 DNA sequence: TGTGCCAGCAGCTTTAACTCTGCCGAGACAGGGGGTTTAGGCGAGCAGTACTTC. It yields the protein CASSFNSAETGGLGEQYF. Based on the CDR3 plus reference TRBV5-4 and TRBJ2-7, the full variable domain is ETGVTQSPTHLIKTRGQQVTLRCSSQSGHNTVSWYQQALGQGPQFIFQYYREEENGRGNFPPRFSGLQFPNYSSELNVNALELDDSALYLCASSFNSAETGGLGEQYFGPGTRLTVT.

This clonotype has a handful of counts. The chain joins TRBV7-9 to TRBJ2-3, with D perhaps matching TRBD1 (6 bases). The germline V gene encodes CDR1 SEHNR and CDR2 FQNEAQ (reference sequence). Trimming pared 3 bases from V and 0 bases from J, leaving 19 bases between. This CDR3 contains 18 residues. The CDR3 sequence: CASSLAARDIQSTDTQYF. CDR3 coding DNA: TGTGCCAGCAGCTTGGCGGCCCGGGACATCCAAAGCACAGATACGCAGTATTTT. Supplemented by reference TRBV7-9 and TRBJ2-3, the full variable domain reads DTGVSQNPRHKITKRGQNVTFRCDPISEHNRLYWYRQTLGQGPEFLTYFQNEAQLEKSRLLSDRFSAERPKGSFSTLEIQRTEQGDSAMYLCASSLAARDIQSTDTQYFGPGTRLTVL.

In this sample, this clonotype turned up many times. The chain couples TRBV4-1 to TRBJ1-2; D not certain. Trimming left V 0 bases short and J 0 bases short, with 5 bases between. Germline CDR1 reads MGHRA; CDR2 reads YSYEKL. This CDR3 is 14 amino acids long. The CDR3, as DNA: TGCGCCAGCAGCCAAGACCTCTCTAACTATGGCTACACCTTC. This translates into CASSQDLSNYGYTF.

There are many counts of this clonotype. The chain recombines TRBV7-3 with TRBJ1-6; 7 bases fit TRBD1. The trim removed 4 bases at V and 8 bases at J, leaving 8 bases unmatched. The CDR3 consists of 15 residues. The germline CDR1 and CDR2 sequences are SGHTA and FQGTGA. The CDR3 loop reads CASSYQGGRDSPLHF. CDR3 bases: TGTGCCAGCAGCTATCAAGGGGGCAGGGATTCACCCCTCCACTTT.

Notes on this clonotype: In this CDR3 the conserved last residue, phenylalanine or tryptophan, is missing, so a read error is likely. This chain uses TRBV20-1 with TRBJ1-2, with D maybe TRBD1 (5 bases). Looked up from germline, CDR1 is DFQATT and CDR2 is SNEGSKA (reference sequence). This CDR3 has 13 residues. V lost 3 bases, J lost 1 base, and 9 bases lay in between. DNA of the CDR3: TGCAGTGCTAGCAGGGACGGTAACTATGGCTACACCGTC. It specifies CSASRDGNYGYTV.

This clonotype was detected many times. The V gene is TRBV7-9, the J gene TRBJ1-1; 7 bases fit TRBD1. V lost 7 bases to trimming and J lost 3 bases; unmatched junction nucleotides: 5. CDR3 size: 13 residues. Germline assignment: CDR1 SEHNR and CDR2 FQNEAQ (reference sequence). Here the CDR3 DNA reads TGTGCCAGCACCAGACAGGGTGACACTGAAGCTTTCTTT. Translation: CASTRQGDTEAFF.

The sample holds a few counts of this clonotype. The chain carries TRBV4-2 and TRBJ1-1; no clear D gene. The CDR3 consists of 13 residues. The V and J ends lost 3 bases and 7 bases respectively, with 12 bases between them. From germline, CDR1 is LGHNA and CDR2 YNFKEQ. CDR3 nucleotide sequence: TGTGCCAGCAGCCATCCGGACGGACTTGAAGCTTTCTTT. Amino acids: CASSHPDGLEAFF.

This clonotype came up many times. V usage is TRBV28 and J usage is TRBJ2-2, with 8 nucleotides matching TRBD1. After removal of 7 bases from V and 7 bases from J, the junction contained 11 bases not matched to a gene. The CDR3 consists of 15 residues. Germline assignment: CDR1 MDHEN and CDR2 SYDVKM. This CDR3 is CASKRGRGLVGELFF. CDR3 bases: TGTGCCAGCAAGAGGGGCAGGGGGCTGGTCGGGGAGCTGTTTTTT.

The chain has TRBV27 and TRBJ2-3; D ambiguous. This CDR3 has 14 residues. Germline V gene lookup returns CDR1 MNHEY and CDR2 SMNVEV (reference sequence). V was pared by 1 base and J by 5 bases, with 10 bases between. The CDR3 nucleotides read TGTGCCAGCAGTTTATTGGACGTACGAGATACGCAGTATTTT. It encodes CASSLLDVRDTQYF.

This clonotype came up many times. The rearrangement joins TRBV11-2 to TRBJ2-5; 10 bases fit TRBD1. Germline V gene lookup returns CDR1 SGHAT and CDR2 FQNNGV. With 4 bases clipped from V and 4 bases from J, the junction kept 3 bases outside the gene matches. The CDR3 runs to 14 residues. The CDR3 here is CASSSGQGGETQYF. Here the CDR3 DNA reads TGTGCCAGCAGCTCTGGACAGGGGGGAGAGACCCAGTACTTC.

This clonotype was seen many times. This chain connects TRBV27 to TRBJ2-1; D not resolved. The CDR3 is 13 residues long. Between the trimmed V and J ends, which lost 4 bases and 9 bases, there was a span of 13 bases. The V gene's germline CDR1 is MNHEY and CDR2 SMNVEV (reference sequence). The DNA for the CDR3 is TGTGCCAGCAGTTACCACAGACTGGGTGAGCAGTTCTTC. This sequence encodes CASSYHRLGEQFF.

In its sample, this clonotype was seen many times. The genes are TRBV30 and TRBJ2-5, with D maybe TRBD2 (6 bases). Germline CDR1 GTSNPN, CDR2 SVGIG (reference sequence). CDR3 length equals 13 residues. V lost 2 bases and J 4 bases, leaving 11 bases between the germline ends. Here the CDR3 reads CAWSTGLGETQYF. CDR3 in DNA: TGTGCCTGGAGTACGGGACTGGGAGAGACCCAGTACTTC.

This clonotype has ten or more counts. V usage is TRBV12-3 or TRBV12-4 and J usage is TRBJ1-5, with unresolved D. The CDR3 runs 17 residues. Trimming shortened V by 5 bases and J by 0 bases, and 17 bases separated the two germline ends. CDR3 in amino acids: CASSKGGSWYSNQPQHF. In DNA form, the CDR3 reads TGTGCCAGCAGTAAAGGAGGCTCCTGGTATAGCAATCAGCCCCAGCATTTT.

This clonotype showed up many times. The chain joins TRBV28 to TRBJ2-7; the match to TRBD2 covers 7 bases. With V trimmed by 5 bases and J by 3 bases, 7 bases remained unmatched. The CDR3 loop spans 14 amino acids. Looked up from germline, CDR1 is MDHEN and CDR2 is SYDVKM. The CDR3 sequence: CASSGPSGGYEQYF. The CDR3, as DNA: TGTGCCAGCAGTGGCCCTAGCGGTGGCTACGAGCAGTACTTC.

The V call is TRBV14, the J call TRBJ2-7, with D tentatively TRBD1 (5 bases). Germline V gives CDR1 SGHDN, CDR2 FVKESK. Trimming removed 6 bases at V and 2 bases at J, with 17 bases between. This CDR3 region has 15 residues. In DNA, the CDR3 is TGTGCCAGCAGTCTTGACAGCCTTAAACCCTACGAGCAGTACTTC. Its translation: CASSLDSLKPYEQYF.

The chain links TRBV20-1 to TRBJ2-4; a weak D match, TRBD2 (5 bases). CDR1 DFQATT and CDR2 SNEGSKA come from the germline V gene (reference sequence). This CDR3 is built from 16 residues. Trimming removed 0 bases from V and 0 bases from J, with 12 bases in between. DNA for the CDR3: TGCAGTGCTAGAGATAGCCCTGGAGGAGCCAAAAACATTCAGTACTTC. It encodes CSARDSPGGAKNIQYF.

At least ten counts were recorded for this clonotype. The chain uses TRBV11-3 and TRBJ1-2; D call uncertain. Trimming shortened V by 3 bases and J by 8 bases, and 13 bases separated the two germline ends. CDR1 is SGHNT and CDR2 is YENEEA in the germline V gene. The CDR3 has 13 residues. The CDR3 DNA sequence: TGTGCCAGCAGCTTGGCCACGGAGCTCGGCTACACCTTC. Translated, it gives CASSLATELGYTF.

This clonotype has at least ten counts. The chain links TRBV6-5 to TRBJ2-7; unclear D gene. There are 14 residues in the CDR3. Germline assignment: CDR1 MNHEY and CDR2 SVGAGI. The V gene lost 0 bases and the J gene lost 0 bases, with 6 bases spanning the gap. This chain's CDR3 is CASSYSIRSYEQYF. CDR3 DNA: TGTGCCAGCAGTTACTCGATACGCTCCTACGAGCAGTACTTC.

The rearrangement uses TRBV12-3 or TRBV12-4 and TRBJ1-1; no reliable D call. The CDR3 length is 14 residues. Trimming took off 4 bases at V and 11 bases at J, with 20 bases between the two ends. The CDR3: CASSSLRVQHTAFF. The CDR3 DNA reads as TGTGCCAGCAGTTCCCTAAGGGTCCAGCATACGGCTTTCTTT.